A single sample gave rise to the 10 T cell receptor beta chains below, sequenced in a study of T cells in Graves' hyperthyroidism and ophthalmopathy. RNA transcripts yielded amplified TCR beta CDR3 regions. TCR CDR3 underwent first-round RT-PCR with the HTBI primer set. TCRdb itself ran the multiplex PCR reads through MiXCR, one entry per CDR3 protein. The sample contains nearly 110,000 distinct CDR3 sequences, around a sixth of which appear only once. Sequenced material: blood. Source of these receptors: a woman aged 45-59 years with Graves' hyperthyroidism.

This clonotype was counted a few times. This sequence joins TRBV20-1 and TRBJ1-1, with TRBD1 as a possible D gene (5 bases). V was cut by 6 bases and J by 1 base, with 15 bases left in between. This CDR3 contains 14 residues. The germline gives CDR1 DFQATT, CDR2 SNEGSKA (reference sequence). In DNA, the CDR3 is TGCAGTGCCATTCCGGGACGGCCGAACACTGAAGCTTTCTTT. Translating gives CSAIPGRPNTEAFF.

CDR3 nucleotides: TGTGCCAGCAGCTTTGCGGGAGTGATCGGGGCCAACGTCCTGACTTTC. It yields the protein CASSFAGVIGANVLTF. The chain uses TRBV7-9 and TRBJ2-6, with 7 bases aligning to TRBD2. The CDR3 has 16 amino acids. The germline V gene has CDR1 SEHNR and CDR2 FQNEAQ (reference sequence). J lost 4 bases, V lost 3 bases, and 6 bases had no gene match.

This clonotype has at least ten counts. V usage is TRBV28 and J usage is TRBJ2-1; no definite D call. CDR1 and CDR2 from the germline V gene are MDHEN and SYDVKM. The CDR3 runs 11 residues. V dropped 2 bases and J dropped 6 bases, with 2 bases sitting between them. The CDR3 nucleotides read TGTGCCAGCAGTTTAAGCAATGAGCAGTTCTTC. It encodes CASSLSNEQFF.

The table lists this clonotype with many counts. The genes are TRBV6-1 and TRBJ1-2; D call uncertain. V was pared by 2 bases and J by 8 bases, with 15 bases between. Germline CDR1 reads MNHNS; CDR2 reads SASEGT. The CDR3 has 14 amino acids. DNA of the CDR3: TGTGCCAGCAGTGAATCCGCGGGAGAAAGGGGCTACACCTTC. Its protein product is CASSESAGERGYTF.

This clonotype was recorded at least ten times. The rearrangement uses TRBV20-1 and TRBJ2-1; perhaps TRBD1 as D (6 bases). The CDR3 length is 15 residues. Trimming cost V 3 bases and J 6 bases, with 18 bases left between them. Germline-derived CDR1 and CDR2 are DFQATT and SNEGSKA (reference sequence). The CDR3 nucleotides are TGCAGTGCTAGGAACCGACAGGAGAGGGGCAATGAGCAGTTCTTC. Its protein is CSARNRQERGNEQFF.

This clonotype was counted many times. This chain connects TRBV5-6 to TRBJ2-2; D may match TRBD1 or TRBD2 (6 bases each). CDR3 length: 15 residues. V dropped 0 bases and J dropped 7 bases, with 13 bases sitting between them. Germline assignment: CDR1 SGHDT and CDR2 YYEEEE. This CDR3 reads CASSLVTGAHGELFF. The DNA for the CDR3 is TGTGCCAGCAGCTTGGTGACGGGGGCCCACGGGGAGCTGTTTTTT.

This clonotype was recorded many times. The chain joins TRBV11-2 to TRBJ2-2; 8 bases agree with TRBD2. V was pared by 3 bases and J by 6 bases, with 3 bases of the junction left unmatched. The CDR3 length is 14 residues. Germline assignment: CDR1 SGHAT and CDR2 FQNNGV. CDR3 nucleotide sequence: TGTGCCAGCAGCTTTAGCGGGATCGCCGGGGAGCTGTTTTTT. Residues: CASSFSGIAGELFF.

This clonotype was counted many times. The gene calls are TRBV4-1 and TRBJ1-5; maybe TRBD1 (5 bases). Trimming pared 4 bases from V and 5 bases from J, leaving 15 bases between. The germline CDR1 and CDR2 sequences are MGHRA and YSYEKL. This CDR3 contains 15 residues. This CDR3 reads CASSPRDGSDQPQHF. The CDR3 DNA follows: TGCGCCAGCAGCCCTCGGGACGGTTCGGATCAGCCCCAGCATTTT.

This clonotype has just a few counts. The J gene is TRBJ2-2, the V gene TRBV20-1, with 11 bases identical to TRBD2. The CDR3 length is 15 residues. Trimming removed 3 bases from V and 6 bases from J; junction bases left unmatched: 6. Per the germline V gene, CDR1 is DFQATT and CDR2 is SNEGSKA (reference sequence). CDR3 loop: CSASLSGRAAGELFF. The DNA of the CDR3 is TGCAGTGCTAGCCTTAGCGGGAGGGCCGCCGGGGAGCTGTTTTTT.

In its sample, this clonotype was seen many times. The chain recombines TRBV2 with TRBJ2-1, with D perhaps assigned TRBD1 or TRBD2 (6 bases each). Germline values: CDR1 SNHLY, CDR2 FYNNEI. The ends were cut back, 6 bases at V and 0 bases at J, with 9 bases in the middle. The CDR3 covers 14 residues. The CDR3 nucleotides read TGTGCCAGCAGGGGGGGCGGCTCCTACAATGAGCAGTTCTTC. It specifies CASRGGGSYNEQFF.